This T cell receptor beta chain was found in a study of shared clonotypes between healthy human individuals. Trimming removed 3 bases from V and 6 bases from J, with 9 bases in between. The CDR3 totals 12 residues. CDR1 and CDR2 (germline): MGHRA, YSYEKL. Produced via immunoSEQ multiplex PCR; TCRdb's table is partial and in-frame only. The data hold about 1 million clones, with around 74% observed a single time. This receptor was taken from a man younger than 35 in good health. This rearrangement joins TRBV4-1 to TRBJ2-7; weak D call: TRBD1 (5 bases). The sample taken for sequencing was memory CD4+ T cells sorted from blood. The subset here: CD45RA-negative fraction. CDR3 residues: CASSQLDSEQYF. The CDR3 DNA is TGCGCCAGCAGCCAGCTCGACAGCGAGCAGTACTTC.